The 27 T cell receptor beta chains below were found in one sample sequenced in a study of human T cells and chemical hapten exposure. Indicated time point: healthy volunteer bleed at 6 weeks. Unfractionated whole blood yielded the extracted total RNA. MiXCR was run by TCRdb on the RACE reads, yielding one entry per CDR3 protein. The sample holds more than 60,000 distinct CDR3 sequences, about 8.6% seen once. Sequencing was carried out using whole blood. These receptors were obtained from a male donor in good health. Some clones in this sample may be carry-over from other donors' samples.

This chain connects TRBV5-1 to TRBJ1-1; the match to TRBD1 covers 10 bases. Trimming cost V 2 bases and J 11 bases; bases outside gene matches: 15. Germline V gives CDR1 SGHRS, CDR2 YFSETQ. The CDR3 has 16 residues. The CDR3 DNA follows: TGCGCCAGCAGCTTCTTTCGGGACAGGGGAGCCCTGATGGCTTTCTTT. It specifies CASSFFRDRGALMAFF.

The chain is built from TRBV5-6 and TRBJ1-1; 8 bases align to TRBD1. J lost 0 bases, V lost 0 bases, and 4 bases had no gene match. Germline loops: CDR1 SGHDT, CDR2 YYEEEE. The CDR3 runs 16 residues. This CDR3 is CASSLVDRGMNTEAFF. The CDR3 bases are TGTGCCAGCAGCTTGGTCGACAGGGGCATGAACACTGAAGCTTTCTTT.

The genes are TRBV29-1 and TRBJ1-1; 8 bases fit TRBD1. Per the germline V gene, CDR1 is SQVTM and CDR2 is ANQGSEA. The CDR3 length is 14 residues. V trimming: 6 bases; J trimming: 3 bases; junction bases outside the gene matches: 9. CDR3 loop: CSVTWTGSDTEAFF. In DNA, the CDR3 is TGCAGCGTGACATGGACAGGGTCAGACACTGAAGCTTTCTTT. Looking up the rest from reference TRBV29-1 and TRBJ1-1 gives the full variable domain: SAVISQKPSRDICQRGTSLTIQCQVDSQVTMMFWYRQQPGQSLTLIATANQGSEATYESGFVIDKFPISRPNLTFSTLTVSNMSPEDSSIYLCSVTWTGSDTEAFFGQGTRLTVV.

The chain recombines TRBV6-5 with TRBJ2-7; possible D gene TRBD2, 6 bases. The CDR3 is 14 residues long. The V gene's germline CDR1 is MNHEY and CDR2 SVGAGI. V dropped 0 bases and J dropped 4 bases, with 10 bases sitting between them. The CDR3 reads CASSYSAGRYEQYF. DNA for the CDR3: TGTGCCAGCAGTTACTCGGCGGGGCGGTACGAGCAGTACTTC.

This clonotype has only a few counts. The chain uses TRBV6-6 and TRBJ1-4; 10 bases are a match to TRBD1. CDR1 and CDR2 (germline): MNHNY, SVGAGI (reference sequence). The CDR3 has 15 amino acids. Losses at the gene ends were 5 bases for V and 5 bases for J; bases not matched to a gene: 5. DNA of the CDR3: TGTGCCAGCAGTCAGACAGGGGGCGTGAATGAAAAACTGTTTTTT. This encodes CASSQTGGVNEKLFF.

This chain uses TRBV20-1 with TRBJ2-1, with TRBD2 identical over 8 bases. The CDR3 consists of 15 residues. Germline V gene sequence: CDR1 DFQATT, CDR2 SNEGSKA (reference sequence). The V and J ends lost 6 bases and 1 base, in that order; junction bases with no gene match: 8. The CDR3 loop is CSASELAVSYNEQFF. The DNA for the CDR3 is TGCAGTGCATCAGAACTAGCGGTATCCTACAATGAGCAGTTCTTC.

This clonotype appeared many times. The chain links TRBV20-1 to TRBJ2-7; 7 nucleotides agree with TRBD2. Trimming removed 5 bases from V and 0 bases from J; junction bases left unmatched: 13. The CDR3 loop spans 16 amino acids. Germline CDR1 and CDR2: DFQATT and SNEGSKA (reference sequence). CDR3 DNA sequence: TGCAGTGCTCAGAGAAGCCTAGCGGACTTCTCCTACGAGCAGTACTTC. Amino acids: CSAQRSLADFSYEQYF.

This clonotype was seen more than once but under ten times. V usage is TRBV18 and J usage is TRBJ1-3; D possibly corresponds to TRBD1 (5 bases). This CDR3 region has 15 residues. Trimming removed 6 bases at V and 4 bases at J, with 16 bases between. Germline-derived CDR1 and CDR2 are KGHSH and LQKENI. CDR3 nucleotide sequence: TGTGCCAGCTCCCCTGCCCGGGGCGCCGGAAACACCATATATTTT. This encodes CASSPARGAGNTIYF.

In its sample, this clonotype was seen a few times. The rearrangement uses TRBV9 and TRBJ2-5; D gene unclear. This CDR3 is 15 amino acids long. Trimming cost V 0 bases and J 4 bases, with 13 bases left between them. Germline CDR1 is SGDLS and CDR2 is YYNGEE. CDR3 sequence: CASSVGSTLGETQYF. The CDR3 DNA follows: TGTGCCAGCAGCGTAGGTTCCACTCTCGGAGAGACCCAGTACTTC.

This clonotype has more than one count but fewer than ten. V is TRBV7-8 and J is TRBJ1-1; perhaps TRBD1 as D (6 bases). The germline CDR1 and CDR2 sequences are SGHVS and FQNEAQ. V was trimmed by 5 bases and J by 0 bases, leaving 13 bases between them. There are 15 residues in the CDR3. The CDR3 spells CASSPLGGLNTEAFF. The CDR3 nucleotides are TGTGCCAGCAGCCCACTGGGGGGGCTGAACACTGAAGCTTTCTTT. The whole variable domain, remainder taken from reference TRBV7-8 and TRBJ1-1, is GAGVSQSPRYKVAKRGQDVALRCDPISGHVSLFWYQQALGQGPEFLTYFQNEAQLDKSGLPSDRFFAERPEGSVSTLKIQRTQQEDSAVYLCASSPLGGLNTEAFFGQGTRLTVV.

The V and J genes are TRBV6-1 and TRBJ1-1; 11 positions match TRBD1. Germline V CDR1 and CDR2: MNHNS, SASEGT. After removal of 6 bases from V and 1 base from J, the junction contained 4 bases not matched to a gene. The length of the CDR3 is 15 residues. The CDR3 here is CASSGQGAANTEAFF. CDR3 in DNA: TGTGCCAGCAGCGGACAGGGGGCGGCGAACACTGAAGCTTTCTTT.

This clonotype was counted a few times. The rearrangement joins TRBV27 to TRBJ1-1; D gene uncertain. Per the germline V gene, CDR1 is MNHEY and CDR2 is SMNVEV (reference sequence). CDR3 size: 13 residues. Trimming removed 2 bases from V and 4 bases from J, with 8 bases in between. The CDR3 region has the DNA TGTGCCAGCAGTTTAATTCGGGGCACTGAAGCTTTCTTT. Its translation is CASSLIRGTEAFF.

The chain uses TRBV7-9 and TRBJ2-5; D remains ambiguous. Germline CDR1 SEHNR, CDR2 FQNEAQ (reference sequence). V lost 3 bases and J lost 1, with 6 bases in between. The CDR3 loop spans 13 amino acids. CDR3 loop: CASSFGPQETQYF. The DNA of the CDR3 is TGTGCCAGCAGCTTTGGCCCCCAAGAGACCCAGTACTTC.

The gene calls are TRBV20-1 and TRBJ2-7; D is tentatively TRBD1 or TRBD2 (5 bases each). Germline loops: CDR1 DFQATT, CDR2 SNEGSKA (reference sequence). Trimming pared 2 bases from V and 4 bases from J, leaving 12 bases between. The CDR3 spans 13 residues. The CDR3 spells CSARSGKGYEQYF. The CDR3 nucleotides read TGCAGTGCTAGATCGGGGAAGGGGTACGAGCAGTACTTC.

The chain has TRBV18 and TRBJ2-5; TRBD1 might be the D (6 bases). The CDR3 is 14 residues long. Per the germline V gene, CDR1 is KGHSH and CDR2 is LQKENI. V was pared by 2 bases and J by 0 bases, with 7 bases between. The DNA of the CDR3 is TGTGCCAGCTCACCATACAGGGACCAAGAGACCCAGTACTTC. Translated, it gives CASSPYRDQETQYF.

This clonotype was detected many times. The gene calls are TRBV6-6 and TRBJ1-6; D perhaps matches TRBD1 (6 bases). The V end was cut by 2 bases, the J end by 6 bases, with 8 bases between. CDR1 is MNHNY, CDR2 SVGAGI, per germline (reference sequence). This CDR3 has 14 residues. The CDR3 DNA sequence: TGTGCCAGCAGTTACGAAGGGGGTAATTCACCCCTCCACTTT. It translates to CASSYEGGNSPLHF.

The rearrangement uses TRBV20-1 and TRBJ2-1; maybe TRBD2 (7 bases). Germline CDR1 DFQATT, CDR2 SNEGSKA (reference sequence). The CDR3 runs 15 residues. Trimming shortened V by 1 base and J by 2 bases, and 12 bases separated the two germline ends. This chain's CDR3 is CSARGEGGAYNEQFF. The CDR3 DNA reads TGCAGTGCTAGAGGCGAAGGGGGGGCCTACAATGAGCAGTTCTTC.

The chain couples TRBV24-1 to TRBJ1-1, with D maybe TRBD1 (6 bases). Deletions cut 4 bases from V and 7 bases from J, with 12 bases between. The CDR3 consists of 13 residues. Germline-derived CDR1 and CDR2 are KGHDR and SFDVKD. The CDR3 region has the DNA TGTGCCACCAGTGACCGTAGGGGGGGTGAAGCTTTCTTT. Its protein is CATSDRRGGEAFF.

The chain carries TRBV5-1 and TRBJ1-4; 7 bases line up with TRBD1. This CDR3 spans 14 amino acids. With V trimmed by 2 bases and J by 3 bases, 1 base remained unmatched. Germline CDR1 reads SGHRS; CDR2 reads YFSETQ. CDR3 residues: CASSFGTANEKLFF. Written as DNA, the CDR3 is TGCGCCAGCAGCTTCGGGACAGCTAATGAAAAACTGTTTTTT.

The chain uses TRBV25-1 and TRBJ2-3; 11 bases map to TRBD2. There are 15 residues in the CDR3. Trimming cost V 2 bases and J 6 bases; bases outside gene matches: 4. Germline V CDR1 and CDR2: MGHDK, SYGVNS. The CDR3 bases are TGTGCCAGCAGTGAACACGCTAGCGGGGGGGATACGCAGTATTTT. This gives the protein CASSEHASGGDTQYF.

V gene TRBV6-5 combines with J gene TRBJ1-5, with D perhaps matching TRBD1 (5 bases). CDR3 length equals 14 residues. Per the germline V gene, CDR1 is MNHEY and CDR2 is SVGAGI. Trimming removed 3 bases from V and 4 bases from J, with 10 bases in between. The CDR3 region is CASSYGASNQPQHF. DNA of the CDR3: TGTGCCAGCAGTTATGGGGCCAGTAATCAGCCCCAGCATTTT.

This rearrangement joins TRBV7-9 to TRBJ2-3, with TRBD2 identical over 13 bases. The trim removed 5 bases at V and 2 bases at J, leaving 4 bases unmatched. Germline V gene lookup returns CDR1 SEHNR and CDR2 FQNEAQ (reference sequence). The CDR3 has 16 residues. CDR3 residues: CASSQTSGRATDTQYF. DNA for the CDR3: TGTGCCAGCAGCCAAACTAGCGGGAGGGCCACAGATACGCAGTATTTT.

This clonotype was counted only a few times. The chain has TRBV12-3 or TRBV12-4 and TRBJ2-2; D is unclear. The CDR3 length is 14 residues. Trimming left V 3 bases short and J 9 bases short, with 14 bases between. DNA for the CDR3: TGTGCCAGCAGTTTCCTAGGGTTTGACCGGGAGCTGTTTTTT. It codes for CASSFLGFDRELFF.

This clonotype was found many times. This chain uses TRBV27 with TRBJ2-2, with TRBD2 matching over 7 bases. Trimming at V came to 5 bases and at J to 1 base, leaving 10 bases not matched to a gene. Germline V lookup: CDR1 MNHEY, CDR2 SMNVEV (reference sequence). The CDR3 runs to 17 residues. The CDR3 reads CASSPARLARNTGELFF. CDR3 nucleotide sequence: TGTGCCAGCAGTCCCGCTAGACTAGCCAGGAACACCGGGGAGCTGTTTTTT.

This clonotype has more than one count but fewer than ten. The V call is TRBV7-2, the J call TRBJ2-3, with a tentative D call TRBD2 (5 bases). This CDR3 has 15 residues. V was cut by 5 bases and J by 2 bases, with 14 bases left in between. CDR1 and CDR2 from the germline V gene are SGHTA and FQGNSA. CDR3 nucleotide sequence: TGTGCCAGCAGCCCAAGAGGGCCTCTCACAGATACGCAGTATTTT. Protein: CASSPRGPLTDTQYF.

Only a few counts were recorded for this clonotype. V is TRBV7-9 and J is TRBJ2-7, with a weak D call TRBD2 (5 bases). Trimming left V 5 bases short and J 6 bases short, with 11 bases between. This CDR3 has 12 amino acids. The germline V gene has CDR1 SEHNR and CDR2 FQNEAQ (reference sequence). CDR3 residues: CASSRPEGEQYF. The CDR3 DNA sequence: TGTGCCAGCAGCCGTCCCGAGGGCGAGCAGTACTTC.

This clonotype came up a few times. The genes are TRBV6-5 and TRBJ1-5; 10 bases match TRBD1. Looked up from germline, CDR1 is MNHEY and CDR2 is SVGAGI. V lost 4 bases and J lost 6; bases outside the gene matches: 3. The CDR3 spans 14 residues. The CDR3 spells CASSSGTGVQPQHF. In DNA form, the CDR3 reads TGTGCCAGCAGTTCCGGGACAGGGGTTCAGCCCCAGCATTTT.